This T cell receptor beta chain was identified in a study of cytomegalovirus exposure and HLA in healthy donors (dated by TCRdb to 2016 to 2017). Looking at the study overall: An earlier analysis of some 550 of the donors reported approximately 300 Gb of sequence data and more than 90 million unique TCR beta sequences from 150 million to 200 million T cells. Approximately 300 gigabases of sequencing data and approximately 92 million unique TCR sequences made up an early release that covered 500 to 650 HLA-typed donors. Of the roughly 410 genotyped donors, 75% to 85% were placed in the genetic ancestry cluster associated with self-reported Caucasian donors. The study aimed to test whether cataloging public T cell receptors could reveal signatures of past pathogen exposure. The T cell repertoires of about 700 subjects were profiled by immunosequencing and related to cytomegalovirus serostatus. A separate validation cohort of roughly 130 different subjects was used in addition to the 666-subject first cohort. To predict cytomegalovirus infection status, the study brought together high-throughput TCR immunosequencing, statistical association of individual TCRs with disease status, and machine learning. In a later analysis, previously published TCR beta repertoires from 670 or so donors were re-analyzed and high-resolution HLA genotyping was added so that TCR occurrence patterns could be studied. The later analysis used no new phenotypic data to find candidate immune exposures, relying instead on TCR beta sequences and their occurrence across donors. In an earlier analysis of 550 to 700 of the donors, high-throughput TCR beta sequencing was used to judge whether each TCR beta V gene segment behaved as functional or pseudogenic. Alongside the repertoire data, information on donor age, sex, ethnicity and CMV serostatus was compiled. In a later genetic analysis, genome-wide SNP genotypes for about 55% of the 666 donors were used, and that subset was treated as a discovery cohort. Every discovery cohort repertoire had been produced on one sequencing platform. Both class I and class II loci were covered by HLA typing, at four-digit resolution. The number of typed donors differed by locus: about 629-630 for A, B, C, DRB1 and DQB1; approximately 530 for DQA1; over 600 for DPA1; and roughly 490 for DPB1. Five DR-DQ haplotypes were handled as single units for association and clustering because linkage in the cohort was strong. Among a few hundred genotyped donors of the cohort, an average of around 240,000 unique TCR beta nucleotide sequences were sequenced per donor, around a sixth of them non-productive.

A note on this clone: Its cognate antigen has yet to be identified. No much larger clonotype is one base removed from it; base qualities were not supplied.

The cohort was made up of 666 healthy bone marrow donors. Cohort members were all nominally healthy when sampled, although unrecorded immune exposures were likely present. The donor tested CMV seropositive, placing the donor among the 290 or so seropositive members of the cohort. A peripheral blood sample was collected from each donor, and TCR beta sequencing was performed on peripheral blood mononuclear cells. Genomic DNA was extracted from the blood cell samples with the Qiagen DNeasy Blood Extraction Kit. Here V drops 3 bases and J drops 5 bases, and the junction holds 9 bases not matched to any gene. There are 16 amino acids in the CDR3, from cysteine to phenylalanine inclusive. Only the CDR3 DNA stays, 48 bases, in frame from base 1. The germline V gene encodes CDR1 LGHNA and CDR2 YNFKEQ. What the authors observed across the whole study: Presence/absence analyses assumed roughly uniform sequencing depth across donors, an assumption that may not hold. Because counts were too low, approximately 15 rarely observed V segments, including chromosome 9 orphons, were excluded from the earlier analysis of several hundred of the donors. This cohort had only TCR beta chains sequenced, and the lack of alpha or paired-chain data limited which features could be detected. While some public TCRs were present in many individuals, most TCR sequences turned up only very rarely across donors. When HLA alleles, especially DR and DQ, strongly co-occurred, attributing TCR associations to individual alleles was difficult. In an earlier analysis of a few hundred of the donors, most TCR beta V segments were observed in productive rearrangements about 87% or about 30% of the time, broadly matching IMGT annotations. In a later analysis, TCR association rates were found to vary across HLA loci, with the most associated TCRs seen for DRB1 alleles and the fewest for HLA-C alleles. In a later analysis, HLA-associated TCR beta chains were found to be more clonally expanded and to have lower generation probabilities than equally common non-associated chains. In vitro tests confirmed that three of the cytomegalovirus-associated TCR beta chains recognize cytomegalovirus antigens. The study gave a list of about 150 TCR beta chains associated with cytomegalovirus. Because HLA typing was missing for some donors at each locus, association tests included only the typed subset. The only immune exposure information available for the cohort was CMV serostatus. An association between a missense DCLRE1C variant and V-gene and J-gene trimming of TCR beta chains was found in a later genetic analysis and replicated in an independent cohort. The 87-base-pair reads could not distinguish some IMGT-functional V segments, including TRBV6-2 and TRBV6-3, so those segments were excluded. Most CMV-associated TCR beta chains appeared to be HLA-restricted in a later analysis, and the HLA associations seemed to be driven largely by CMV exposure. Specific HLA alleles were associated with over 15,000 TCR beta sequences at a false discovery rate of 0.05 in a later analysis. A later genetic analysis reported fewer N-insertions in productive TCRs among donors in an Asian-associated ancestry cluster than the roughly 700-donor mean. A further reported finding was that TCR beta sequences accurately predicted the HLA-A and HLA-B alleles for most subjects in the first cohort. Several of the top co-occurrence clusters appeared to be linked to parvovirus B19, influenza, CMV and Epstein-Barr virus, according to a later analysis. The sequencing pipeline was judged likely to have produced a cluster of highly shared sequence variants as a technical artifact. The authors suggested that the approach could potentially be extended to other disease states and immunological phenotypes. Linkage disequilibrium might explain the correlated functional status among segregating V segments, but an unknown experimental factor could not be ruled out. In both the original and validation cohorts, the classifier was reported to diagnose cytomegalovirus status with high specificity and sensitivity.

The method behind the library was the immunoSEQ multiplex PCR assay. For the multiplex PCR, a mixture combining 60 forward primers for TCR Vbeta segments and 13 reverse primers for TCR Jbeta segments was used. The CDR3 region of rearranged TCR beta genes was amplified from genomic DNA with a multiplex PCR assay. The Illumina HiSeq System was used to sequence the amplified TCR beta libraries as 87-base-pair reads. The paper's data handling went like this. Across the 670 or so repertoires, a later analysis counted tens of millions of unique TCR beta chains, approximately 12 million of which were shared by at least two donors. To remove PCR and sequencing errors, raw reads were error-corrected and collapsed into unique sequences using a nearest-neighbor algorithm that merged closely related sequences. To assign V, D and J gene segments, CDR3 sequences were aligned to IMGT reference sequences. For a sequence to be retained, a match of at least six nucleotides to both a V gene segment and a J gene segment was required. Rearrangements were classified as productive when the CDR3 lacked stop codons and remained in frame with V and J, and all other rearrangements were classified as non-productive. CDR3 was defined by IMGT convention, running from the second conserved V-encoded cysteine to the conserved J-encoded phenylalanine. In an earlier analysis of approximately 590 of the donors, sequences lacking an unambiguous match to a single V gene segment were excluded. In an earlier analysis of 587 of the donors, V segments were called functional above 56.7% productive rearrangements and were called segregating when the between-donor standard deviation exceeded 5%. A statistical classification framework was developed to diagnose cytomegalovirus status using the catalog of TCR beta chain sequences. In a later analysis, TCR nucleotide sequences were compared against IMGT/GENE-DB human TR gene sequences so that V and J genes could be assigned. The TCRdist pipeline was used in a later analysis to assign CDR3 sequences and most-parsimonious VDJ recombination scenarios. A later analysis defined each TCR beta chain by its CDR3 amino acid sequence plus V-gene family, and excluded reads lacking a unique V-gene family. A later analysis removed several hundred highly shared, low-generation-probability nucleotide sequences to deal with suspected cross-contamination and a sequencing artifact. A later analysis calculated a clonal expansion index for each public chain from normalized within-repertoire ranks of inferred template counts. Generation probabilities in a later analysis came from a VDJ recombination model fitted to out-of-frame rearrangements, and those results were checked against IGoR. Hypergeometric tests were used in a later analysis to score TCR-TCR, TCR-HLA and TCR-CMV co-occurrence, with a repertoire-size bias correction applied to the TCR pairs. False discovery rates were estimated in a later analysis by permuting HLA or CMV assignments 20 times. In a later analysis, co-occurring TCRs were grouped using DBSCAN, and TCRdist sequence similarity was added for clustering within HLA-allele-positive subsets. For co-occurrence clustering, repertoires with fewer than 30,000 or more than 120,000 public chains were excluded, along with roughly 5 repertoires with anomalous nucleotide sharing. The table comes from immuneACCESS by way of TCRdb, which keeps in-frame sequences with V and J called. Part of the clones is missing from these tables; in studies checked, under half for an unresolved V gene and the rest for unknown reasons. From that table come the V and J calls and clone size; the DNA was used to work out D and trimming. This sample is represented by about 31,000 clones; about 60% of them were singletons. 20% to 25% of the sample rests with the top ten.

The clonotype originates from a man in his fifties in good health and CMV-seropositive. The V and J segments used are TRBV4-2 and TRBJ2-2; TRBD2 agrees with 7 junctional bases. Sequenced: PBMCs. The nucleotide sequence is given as TGTGCCAGCAGCCAGGCCGGGACTACCACGACCGGGGAGCTGTTTTTT. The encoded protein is CASSQAGTTTTGELFF.